This paragraph covers one TCR beta chain sequence. Assay used: immunoSEQ multiplex PCR; TCRdb lists only in-frame clones, some missing. Of 2 million to 3 million clones in the sample, approximately 92% were seen once. These data belong to a study of shared clonotypes between healthy human individuals. For the study at large: Contributing individuals were a couple of females and three males aged 18 to 49.

Recent vaccinations or acute infections were absent in the healthy HIV-negative adult donors. The investigators split CD4+ cells into a CD45RA+ naive subset and a CD45RA-negative memory subset. The sample was naive CD4+ T cells sorted from blood. Subset indicated: CD45RA+ positively selected. This sequence was found in a man aged 18-30 years in good health.

The DNA of the CDR3 is TGCGCCAGCAGTGTCCCTCTGACTAGCGGGGGTGCCGGGAGTACCGGGGAGCTGTTTTTT. Residues: CASSVPLTSGGAGSTGELFF. The rearrangement joins TRBV10-2 to TRBJ2-2, with 12 bases lining up with TRBD2. The CDR3 consists of 20 residues. The V gene end was trimmed by 4 bases and the J gene end by 5 bases; junction bases not matched to a gene: 17. CDR1 and CDR2 (germline): WSHSY, SAAADI.